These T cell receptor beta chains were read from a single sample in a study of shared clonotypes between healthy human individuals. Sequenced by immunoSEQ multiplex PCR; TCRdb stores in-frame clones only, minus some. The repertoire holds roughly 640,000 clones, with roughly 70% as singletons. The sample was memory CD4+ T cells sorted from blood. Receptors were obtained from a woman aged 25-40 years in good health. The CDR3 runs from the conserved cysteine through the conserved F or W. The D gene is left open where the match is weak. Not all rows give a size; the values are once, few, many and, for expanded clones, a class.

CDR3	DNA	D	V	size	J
CASSLAAAANPPAFF	TGCGCCAGCAGCTTGGCCGCGGCAGCAAACCCCCCAGCTTTCTTT	-	TRBV5-1	-	TRBJ1-1
CASSAGLAGSEKPFF	TGCGCCAGCAGCGCGGGACTAGCGGGATCGGAGAAACCGTTCTTC	TRBD2	TRBV5-1	-	TRBJ2-1
CASGSGSPLYTGELFF	TGTGCCAGCGGAAGCGGGAGCCCTTTATACACCGGGGAGCTGTTTTTT	TRBD2	TRBV5-4	-	TRBJ2-2
CASSQRQGGSEEQYF	TGTGCCAGTAGCCAAAGACAGGGCGGATCGGAAGAGCAGTACTTC	TRBD1	TRBV19	-	TRBJ2-7
CASNENPGAGDETQYF	TGTGCCAGTAACGAGAACCCCGGAGCGGGAGACGAGACCCAGTACTTC	TRBD2	TRBV19	-	TRBJ2-5
CASRERGRTDTQYF	TGTGCCAGCAGAGAAAGGGGTAGGACAGATACGCAGTATTTT	-	TRBV28	-	TRBJ2-3
CASRQAATDTQYF	TGTGCCAGCAGACAGGCCGCAACAGATACGCAGTATTTT	-	TRBV5-6	-	TRBJ2-3
CASSSPGTELNQPQHF	TGTGCCAGCAGCTCCCCCGGGACAGAGTTAAATCAGCCCCAGCATTTT	TRBD1	TRBV7-9	-	TRBJ1-5
CAWSGTGTDNEKLFF	TGTGCCTGGAGTGGGACCGGGACAGACAATGAAAAACTGTTTTTT	TRBD1	TRBV30	-	TRBJ1-4
CASRFHRGYSNQPQHF	TGTGCCAGCAGATTCCATAGGGGTTATAGCAATCAGCCCCAGCATTTT	-	TRBV28	-	TRBJ1-5
CASSAPGGVGQPQHF	TGTGCCAGCAGTGCCCCGGGAGGGGTGGGTCAGCCCCAGCATTTT	-	TRBV6-1	-	TRBJ1-5
CASWIGRLAGVYNEQFF	TGTGCCAGCTGGATAGGAAGACTAGCGGGAGTTTACAATGAGCAGTTCTTC	TRBD2	TRBV7-8	-	TRBJ2-1
CASSLSYYGYTF	TGTGCCAGCAGTTTATCCTACTATGGCTACACCTTC	-	TRBV28	-	TRBJ1-2
CASRTGMNTEAFF	TGTGCCAGCAGGACAGGAATGAACACTGAAGCTTTCTTT	-	TRBV5-6	-	TRBJ1-1
CASRQTANTEAFF	TGTGCCAGCAGGCAGACGGCGAACACTGAAGCTTTCTTT	-	TRBV6-1	-	TRBJ1-1
CASSEGLRREETQYF	TGTGCCAGCAGCGAGGGACTGCGACGAGAAGAGACCCAGTACTTC	-	TRBV2	-	TRBJ2-5
CASMDLSYEQYF	TGTGCCAGCATGGACCTTTCCTACGAGCAGTACTTC	-	TRBV28	-	TRBJ2-7
CASSLGVAKNIQYF	TGTGCCAGCAGTTTAGGGGTAGCCAAAAACATTCAGTACTTC	-	TRBV27	-	TRBJ2-4
CASRMGLAGVDTQYF	TGTGCCAGCAGGATGGGACTAGCGGGAGTGGATACGCAGTATTTT	TRBD2	TRBV6-5	-	TRBJ2-3
CASSPGLAGGPFGETQYF	TGCGCCAGCAGCCCAGGACTAGCGGGAGGGCCGTTTGGAGAGACCCAGTACTTC	TRBD2	TRBV5-1	-	TRBJ2-5
CASSLVGIMNTEAFF	TGTGCCAGCAGCTTAGTAGGTATCATGAACACTGAAGCTTTCTTT	-	TRBV11-2	-	TRBJ1-1
CASSLLQTAQETQYF	TGTGCCAGCAGCTTATTACAGACAGCCCAAGAGACCCAGTACTTC	-	TRBV11-2	-	TRBJ2-5
CASSPIARGAGGAEAFF	TGCGCCAGCAGCCCGATTGCCAGGGGTGCCGGCGGGGCTGAAGCTTTCTTT	-	TRBV4-1	-	TRBJ1-1
CASSSMGGVGYTF	TGTGCCAGCAGCTCGATGGGCGGGGTTGGCTACACCTTC	-	TRBV7-3	-	TRBJ1-2
CASSLGAGDSPDLYF	TGCGCCAGCAGCTTGGGGGCGGGGGACAGCCCTGACCTGTACTTC	-	TRBV5-1	few	TRBJ2-7
CAWSTPGGVGNTIYF	TGTGCCTGGAGTACCCCGGGGGGGGTTGGAAACACCATATATTTT	-	TRBV30	-	TRBJ1-3
CASSGSSGIETQYF	TGTGCCAGTAGTGGGTCTAGCGGGATAGAGACCCAGTACTTC	TRBD2	TRBV19	few	TRBJ2-5
CASSLGGRRKLFF	TGCGCCAGCAGCTTAGGGGGAAGGAGAAAACTGTTTTTT	-	TRBV5-1	-	TRBJ1-4
CASNLPYGTQPQHF	TGTGCCAGCAATCTCCCTTACGGGACTCAGCCCCAGCATTTT	-	TRBV28	few	TRBJ1-5
CASSLEGVRTNEKLFF	TGTGCCAGCAGCTTAGAAGGGGTTCGGACTAATGAAAAACTGTTTTTT	-	TRBV7-9	-	TRBJ1-4
CSARDLREQYF	TGCAGTGCTAGAGATCTGCGAGAGCAGTACTTC	-	TRBV20-1	-	TRBJ2-7
CASSFPHRIGNEKLFF	TGTGCCAGCAGTTTTCCACACAGGATCGGTAATGAAAAACTGTTTTTT	-	TRBV28	-	TRBJ1-4
CASSLADSNTGELFF	TGTGCCAGCAGCTTAGCGGATTCGAACACCGGGGAGCTGTTTTTT	-	TRBV7-6	-	TRBJ2-2
CASSSRLAGGIDTQYF	TGTGCCAGCAGCTCCCGACTAGCGGGAGGTATAGATACGCAGTATTTT	TRBD2	TRBV4-2	-	TRBJ2-3
CASSSTGTSGRAAFF	TGTGCCAGCAGCTCGACCGGGACTAGCGGGAGGGCCGCGTTCTTC	TRBD2	TRBV7-9	-	TRBJ2-1
CASRTDPSYNEQFF	TGCGCCAGCCGGACAGATCCTTCCTACAATGAGCAGTTCTTC	-	TRBV5-1	-	TRBJ2-1
CASKEGIGELFF	TGTGCCAGCAAGGAAGGGATCGGGGAGCTGTTTTTT	-	TRBV28	-	TRBJ2-2
CASSLQTSGRARNTGELFF	TGCGCCAGCAGCTTGCAAACTAGCGGGAGGGCCCGGAACACCGGGGAGCTGTTTTTT	TRBD2	TRBV5-1	-	TRBJ2-2
CASSHGRGGRSYEQYF	TGTGCCAGCAGCCACGGGAGGGGTGGTCGCTCCTACGAGCAGTACTTC	TRBD2	TRBV7-2	once	TRBJ2-7
CASSRGTGSTDTQYF	TGCGCCAGCAGCCGCGGGACAGGCAGCACAGATACGCAGTATTTT	TRBD1	TRBV10-2	once	TRBJ2-3
CASSLAVSGLAGELFF	TGCGCCAGCAGCTTGGCCGTTAGCGGGCTAGCCGGGGAGCTGTTTTTT	TRBD2	TRBV5-1	-	TRBJ2-2
CASSPPGGKNTEAFF	TGTGCCAGCTCACCACCGGGCGGGAAGAACACTGAAGCTTTCTTT	-	TRBV18	-	TRBJ1-1
CASSEPGQGVYGQYF	TGTGCCAGCAGTGAGCCGGGACAGGGCGTCTACGGGCAGTACTTC	TRBD1	TRBV6-1	-	TRBJ2-7
CASSYYLAGGHADTQYF	TGTGCCAGCAGCTACTACCTAGCGGGAGGGCACGCAGATACGCAGTATTTT	TRBD2	TRBV5-4	-	TRBJ2-3
CASSLEGINREGAHGNTIYF	TGTGCCAGCAGCTTAGAGGGTATTAACAGGGAGGGGGCTCATGGAAACACCATATATTTT	TRBD1	TRBV11-2	-	TRBJ1-3
CASSVKQPAGSNQPQHF	TGTGCCAGCAGTGTGAAACAGCCAGCCGGTAGCAATCAGCCCCAGCATTTT	-	TRBV2	once	TRBJ1-5